This T cell receptor beta chain came from a study of cytomegalovirus exposure and HLA in healthy donors (dated by TCRdb to about 2017). About the investigation overall: According to an earlier analysis of a few hundred of the donors, some 170 million T cells yielded 117 million unique TCR beta sequences and approximately 300 Gb of sequence data. Among the approximately 430 genotyped donors, about 85% belonged to the genetic ancestry cluster associated with self-reported Caucasian donors. HLA typing included class I and class II loci at four-digit resolution. To study patterns of TCR occurrence, a later analysis re-analyzed previously published TCR beta repertoires from around 700 donors and added high-resolution HLA genotyping. An earlier analysis of several hundred of the donors applied high-throughput TCR beta sequencing to assess whether each TCR beta V gene segment acted as functional or pseudogenic. The number of donors typed differed by locus, with about 620-630 for A, B, C, DRB1 and DQB1, roughly 520 for DQA1, about 610 for DPA1, and roughly 450 for DPB1. In the later analysis, no new phenotypic data were used to find candidate immune exposures; instead, reliance was placed on TCR beta sequences and their occurrence across donors. In a later genetic analysis, genome-wide SNP genotypes for about 60% of the 666 donors were used, and that subset was treated as a discovery cohort. Donor age, sex, ethnicity and CMV serostatus were compiled alongside the repertoire data. Because of strong linkage in the cohort, four to six DR-DQ haplotypes were treated as single units for association and clustering. The study combined high-throughput TCR immunosequencing, statistical association of individual TCRs with disease status, and machine learning to predict cytomegalovirus infection status. Every repertoire in the discovery cohort had been generated on one and the same sequencing platform. Along with the approximately 700-subject first cohort, a separate validation cohort of about 110 different subjects was used. An early release that covered roughly 600 HLA-typed donors contained 300 to 350 gigabases of sequencing data and tens of millions of unique TCR sequences. Using immunosequencing, the study profiled T cell repertoires from about 620 subjects and related those repertoires to cytomegalovirus serostatus. On average, roughly 240,000 unique TCR beta nucleotide sequences were sequenced per donor among 398 genotyped donors of the cohort, with 15% to 20% of those sequences being non-productive. The study aimed to test whether signatures of past pathogen exposure could be identified by cataloging public T cell receptors. On the study overall, not on this receptor specifically: In a later analysis, several top co-occurrence clusters were reported to appear linked to parvovirus B19, influenza, CMV and Epstein-Barr virus. Assigning TCR associations to individual alleles was difficult when HLA alleles, especially DR and DQ, strongly co-occurred. A later genetic analysis reported fewer N-insertions in productive TCRs among donors in an Asian-associated ancestry cluster than the roughly 620-donor mean. Immune exposure information for the cohort was limited to CMV serostatus. A later analysis found that TCR association rates varied across HLA loci, with DRB1 alleles showing the most associated TCRs and HLA-C alleles the fewest. A few of the identified cytomegalovirus-associated TCR beta chains were confirmed in vitro to be specific for cytomegalovirus antigens. Most CMV-associated TCR beta chains appeared to be HLA-restricted in a later analysis, and the HLA associations seemed to be driven largely by CMV exposure. Cytomegalovirus status was reported to be diagnosed by the classifier with high specificity and sensitivity in both the original and validation cohorts. Correlated functional status among segregating V segments might be attributable to linkage disequilibrium, but an unknown experimental factor could not be ruled out. An earlier analysis of approximately 600 of the donors showed that most TCR beta V segments appeared in productive rearrangements either about 87% or about 30% of the time, which broadly matched IMGT annotations. In a later analysis, HLA-associated TCR beta chains showed more clonal expansion and lower generation probabilities than non-associated chains that were equally common. A cluster of highly shared sequence variants was judged likely to represent a technical artifact of the sequencing pipeline. HLA typing was unavailable for some donors at each locus, so association tests used only the typed subset. At a false discovery rate of 0.05, a later analysis linked 16,951 TCR beta sequences to specific HLA alleles. Only TCR beta chains were sequenced in this cohort, and the absence of alpha or paired-chain data limited detectable features. In a later genetic analysis, a missense DCLRE1C variant was associated with V-gene and J-gene trimming of TCR beta chains, and the association was replicated in an independent cohort. The authors suggested that the approach could potentially be generalized to other disease states and immunological phenotypes. A further reported finding was that TCR beta sequences accurately predicted the HLA-A and HLA-B alleles for most subjects in the first cohort. The 87-base-pair reads could not distinguish some IMGT-functional V segments, including TRBV6-2 and TRBV6-3, so those segments were excluded. In the study, about 150 TCR beta chains were listed as associated with cytomegalovirus. Seventeen rarely observed V segments, including chromosome 9 orphons, were excluded from the earlier analysis of about 500 of the donors because counts were too low. The presence/absence analyses assumed that sequencing depth was roughly uniform across donors, and that assumption may not be true. Across donors, most TCR sequences were observed very rarely, whereas some public TCRs were present in many individuals.

Based on the germline V gene (reference sequence), the CDR1 and CDR2 sequences are LNHDA and SQIVND. A distance of 15 bases separates the germline ends of V and J, which lose 2 bases and 4 bases respectively. The CDR3 goes from the cysteine to the phenylalanine over 15 residues. Just CDR3 DNA is preserved here, 45 bases in frame from base 1. A remark on this clone: Its antigen is currently not known. No base quality information exists; no much larger clone differs at one position.

Library preparation used the immunoSEQ multiplex PCR assay. For the multiplex PCR, a mixture combining 60 forward primers for TCR Vbeta segments and 13 reverse primers for TCR Jbeta segments was used. The CDR3 region of rearranged TCR beta genes was amplified from genomic DNA with a multiplex PCR assay. Amplified TCR beta libraries were sequenced as 87-base-pair reads on the Illumina HiSeq System. The original pipeline was this. A later analysis counted tens of millions of unique TCR beta chains across the 670 or so repertoires, and some 11 million of these chains were shared by at least two donors. To remove PCR and sequencing errors, raw reads were error-corrected and collapsed into unique sequences using a nearest-neighbor algorithm that merged closely related sequences. CDR3 sequences were aligned to IMGT reference sequences to assign V, D and J gene segments. For a sequence to be retained, a match of at least six nucleotides was required to both a V gene segment and a J gene segment. A rearrangement was called productive if the CDR3 had no stop codons and remained in frame with V and J, and every other rearrangement was called non-productive. Following IMGT convention, CDR3 was defined as the stretch from the second conserved V-encoded cysteine to the conserved J-encoded phenylalanine. The earlier analysis of some 600 of the donors excluded sequences that lacked an unambiguous match to a single V gene segment. In an earlier analysis of a few hundred of the donors, V segments were called functional above 56.7% productive rearrangements and were called segregating when the between-donor standard deviation exceeded 5%. To diagnose cytomegalovirus status from the catalog of TCR beta chain sequences, a statistical classification framework was built. A later analysis assigned V and J genes by comparing TCR nucleotide sequences with IMGT/GENE-DB human TR gene sequences. A later analysis assigned CDR3 sequences and most-parsimonious VDJ recombination scenarios with the TCRdist pipeline. In a later analysis, each TCR beta chain was defined by its CDR3 amino acid sequence together with its V-gene family, and reads lacking a unique V-gene family were excluded. To address suspected cross-contamination and a sequencing artifact, a later analysis removed a few hundred highly shared, low-generation-probability nucleotide sequences. In a later analysis, a clonal expansion index was calculated for each public chain from normalized within-repertoire ranks of inferred template counts. Generation probabilities in a later analysis came from a VDJ recombination model fitted to out-of-frame rearrangements, and those results were checked against IGoR. In a later analysis, hypergeometric tests were used to score TCR-TCR, TCR-HLA and TCR-CMV co-occurrence, with a repertoire-size bias correction applied to TCR pairs. A later analysis estimated false discovery rates by permuting HLA or CMV assignments 20 times. In a later analysis, co-occurring TCRs were grouped using DBSCAN, with TCRdist sequence similarity added in when clustering inside HLA-allele-positive subsets. Repertoires with fewer than 30,000 or more than 120,000 public chains, plus five repertoires with anomalous nucleotide sharing, were excluded from co-occurrence clustering. TCRdb limited this immuneACCESS table to in-frame rearrangements with V and J called. A share of clones is missing; checked studies link under half to unresolved V genes, and the rest is unexplained. The V and J calls and clone size come from that table; D and trimming were worked out from the DNA. For this sample the table gives 150,000 to 200,000 clones, of which 60% to 80% were detected only once. Of the sample, roughly 5.8% falls within the top ten clones.

The cohort was made up of about 610 healthy bone marrow donors. At the time of sampling, all cohort members were nominally healthy, though unrecorded immune exposures were likely present. The donor was CMV seropositive and was included in the group of some 290 seropositive cohort members. Each donor provided a peripheral blood sample, and peripheral blood mononuclear cells were used for TCR beta sequencing. The Qiagen DNeasy Blood Extraction Kit was used to extract genomic DNA from the blood cell samples. The V and J genes are TRBV19 and TRBJ2-7; matching of 5 bases hints at TRBD1 as the D gene. The clonotype comes from a man between 35 and 55 years old in good health and CMV-seropositive. Sequencing was performed on PBMCs. The CDR3: CASSISPGNDYEQYF. The bases are TGTGCCAGTAGTATATCGCCAGGGAACGATTACGAGCAGTACTTC.